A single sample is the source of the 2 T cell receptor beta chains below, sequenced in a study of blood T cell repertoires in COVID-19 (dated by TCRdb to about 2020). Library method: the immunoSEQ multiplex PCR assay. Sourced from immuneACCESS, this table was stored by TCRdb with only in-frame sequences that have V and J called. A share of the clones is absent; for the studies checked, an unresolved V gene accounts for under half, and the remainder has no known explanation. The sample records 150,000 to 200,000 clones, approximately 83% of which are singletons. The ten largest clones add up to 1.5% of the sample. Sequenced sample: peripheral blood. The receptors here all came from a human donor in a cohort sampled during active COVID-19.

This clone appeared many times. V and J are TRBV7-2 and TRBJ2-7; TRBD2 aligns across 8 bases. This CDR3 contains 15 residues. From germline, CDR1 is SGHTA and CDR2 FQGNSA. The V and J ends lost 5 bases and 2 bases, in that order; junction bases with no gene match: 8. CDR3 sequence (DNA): TGTGCCAGCAGCCAAGTAGCGGGACTCACCTACGAGCAGTACTTC. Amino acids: CASSQVAGLTYEQYF.

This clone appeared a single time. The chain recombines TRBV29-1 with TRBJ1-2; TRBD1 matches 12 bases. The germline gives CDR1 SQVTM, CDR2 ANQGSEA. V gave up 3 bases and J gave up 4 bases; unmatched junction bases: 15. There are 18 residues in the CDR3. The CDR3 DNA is TGCAGCGTTGATACGAACGGGGACAGGGGGCGTGGTGTCTATGGCTACACCTTC. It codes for CSVDTNGDRGRGVYGYTF.